A single sample gave rise to the 3 T cell receptor beta chains below, sequenced in a study of T cell clonotyping in hematopoietic cell transplantation. Clones were read by immunoSEQ multiplex PCR, and TCRdb kept only the in-frame ones, dropping some. The table includes nearly 11,000 clones, 45% to 50% detected once. The specimen comprised PBMCs, sampled 30 days after allogeneic stem cell transplant. The receptors here all came from a male patient aged 45-60 years who had an allogeneic stem cell transplant from an unrelated donor, so the T cells may come from the graft donor. Some clones in this sample may be carry-over from other donors' samples.

This CDR3 reads CAWNYGLQQFF. CDR3 sequence (DNA): TGTGCCTGGAACTACGGACTCCAGCAGTTCTTC. The gene calls are TRBV30 and TRBJ2-1; perhaps TRBD2 as D (5 bases). Between the trimmed V and J ends, which lost 4 bases and 11 bases, there was a span of 12 bases. Germline V lookup: CDR1 GTSNPN, CDR2 SVGIG (reference sequence). The CDR3 extends over 11 amino acids.

In DNA form, the CDR3 reads TGTGCCAGCAGTGACGGACAGGGCTATGGCTACACCTTC. It yields the protein CASSDGQGYGYTF. This sequence joins TRBV6-1 and TRBJ1-2; TRBD1 aligns across 8 bases. The CDR3 extends over 13 amino acids. V lost 3 bases, J lost 4 bases, and 1 base stayed unmatched. Germline V lookup: CDR1 MNHNS, CDR2 SASEGT.

The rearrangement links TRBV30 to TRBJ1-5; TRBD1 matches at 10 bases. J was trimmed by 6 bases and V by 0 bases; bases with no gene match: 2. CDR3 length: 14 residues. CDR1 GTSNPN and CDR2 SVGIG come from the germline V gene (reference sequence). The CDR3 is CAWSVGQGSQPQHF. CDR3 coding DNA: TGTGCCTGGAGTGTGGGACAGGGGAGTCAGCCCCAGCATTTT.